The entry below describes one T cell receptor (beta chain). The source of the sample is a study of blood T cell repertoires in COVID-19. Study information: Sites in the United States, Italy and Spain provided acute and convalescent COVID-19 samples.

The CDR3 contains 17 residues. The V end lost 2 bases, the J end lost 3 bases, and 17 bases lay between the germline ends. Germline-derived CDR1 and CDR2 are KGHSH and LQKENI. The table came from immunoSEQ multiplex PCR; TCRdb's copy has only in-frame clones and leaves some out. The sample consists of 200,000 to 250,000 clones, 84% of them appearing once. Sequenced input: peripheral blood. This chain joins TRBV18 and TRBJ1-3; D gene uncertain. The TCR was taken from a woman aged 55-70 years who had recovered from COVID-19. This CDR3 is CASSPSPNLEYGNTIYF. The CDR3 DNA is TGTGCCAGCTCACCAAGTCCCAATCTAGAGTATGGAAACACCATATATTTT.